Listed below are T cell receptor beta chains from one sample, sequenced in a study of CD8 T cells in ankylosing spondylitis. TCRdb re-derived calls from the 5' RACE reads in MiXCR, one entry per CDR3 protein. Among 130,000 or so distinct CDR3 sequences listed, over 10% were seen once. Sample: blood, either unsorted or a sorted T cell fraction (not recorded which). The receptors come from a female donor with ankylosing spondylitis or in good health (not recorded which). Both conserved end residues are part of each CDR3. A D gene is named only where the DNA matches it firmly. Size is omitted from some rows. Given values are once, few, many or a class for expanded clones.

D: TRBD1
J: TRBJ2-5
V: TRBV29-1
size: many
CDR3: CSVERLTGSETQYF
DNA: TGCAGCGTTGAAAGGCTGACAGGGAGCGAGACCCAGTACTTC

D: .
J: TRBJ1-1
V: TRBV20-1
size: .
CDR3: CRPLGGVGTEAFF
DNA: TGCAGGCCGCTCGGGGGTGTGGGCACTGAAGCTTTCTTT

D: .
J: TRBJ2-1
V: TRBV18
size: many
CDR3: CASSPGSRDEQFF
DNA: TGTGCCAGCTCGCCGGGTTCCCGAGATGAGCAGTTCTTC

D: .
J: TRBJ1-2
V: TRBV29-1
size: many
CDR3: CSVDRNYGYTF
DNA: TGCAGCGTTGACAGAAACTATGGCTACACCTTC

D: .
J: TRBJ2-7
V: TRBV5-1
size: many
CDR3: CASSGSRGASYEQYF
DNA: TGCGCCAGCAGCGGCTCCCGGGGGGCTTCCTACGAGCAGTACTTC

D: .
J: TRBJ2-7
V: TRBV6-1
size: many
CDR3: CASSDWVRGSYEQYF
DNA: TGTGCCAGCAGTGACTGGGTAAGGGGGTCCTACGAGCAGTACTTC

D: TRBD2
J: TRBJ2-7
V: TRBV5-1
size: many
CDR3: CASSYLAGGPGEQYF
DNA: TGCGCCAGCAGCTACCTAGCGGGAGGGCCCGGCGAGCAGTACTTC

D: .
J: TRBJ2-3
V: TRBV5-1
size: many
CDR3: CASTPNGYGTDTQYF
DNA: TGCGCCAGCACCCCGAACGGGTACGGCACAGATACGCAGTATTTT

D: .
J: TRBJ1-4
V: TRBV19
size: many
CDR3: CASLGPRAEKLFF
DNA: TGTGCCAGTTTGGGCCCTAGGGCCGAAAAACTGTTTTTT

D: .
J: TRBJ2-1
V: TRBV2
size: many
CDR3: CASSIDPVVNNEQFF
DNA: TGTGCCAGCAGTATCGACCCAGTAGTAAACAATGAGCAGTTCTTC

D: .
J: TRBJ2-5
V: TRBV6-4
size: many
CDR3: CASSRTEQETQYF
DNA: TGTGCCAGCTCAAGGACAGAACAAGAGACCCAGTACTTC

D: .
J: TRBJ2-5
V: TRBV5-1
size: many
CDR3: CASSLASVGVGETQYF
DNA: TGCGCCAGCAGCTTGGCTTCGGTTGGGGTTGGAGAGACCCAGTACTTC

D: TRBD2
J: TRBJ2-6
V: TRBV11-2
size: many
CDR3: CALGGAGANVLTF
DNA: TGTGCCCTTGGGGGGGCTGGGGCCAACGTCCTGACTTTC

D: .
J: TRBJ1-5
V: TRBV3-1
size: many
CDR3: CASSQTGNAPQHF
DNA: TGTGCCAGCAGTCAAACAGGGAATGCGCCCCAGCATTTT

D: TRBD1
J: TRBJ2-5
V: TRBV5-1
size: many
CDR3: CASSLAKTGGQETQYF
DNA: TGCGCCAGCAGCTTGGCCAAGACAGGGGGTCAGGAGACCCAGTACTTC

D: .
J: TRBJ1-6
V: TRBV3-1
size: many
CDR3: CASSQGGANSPLHF
DNA: TGTGCCAGCAGCCAAGGAGGGGCGAATTCACCCCTCCACTTT

D: .
J: TRBJ2-1
V: TRBV7-9
size: many
CDR3: CASSRDRFSSRDEQFF
DNA: TGTGCCAGCAGTCGGGACCGCTTTTCTAGTAGGGATGAGCAGTTCTTC

D: .
J: TRBJ2-5
V: TRBV24-1
size: .
CDR3: CATSDFGAPTYQETQYF
DNA: TGTGCCACCAGTGATTTTGGTGCGCCCACGTACCAAGAGACCCAGTACTTC

D: TRBD2
J: TRBJ2-7
V: TRBV7-9
size: many
CDR3: CASSPFRGGDEQYF
DNA: TGTGCCAGCAGCCCCTTTCGGGGGGGAGACGAGCAGTACTTC

D: .
J: TRBJ2-2
V: TRBV7-8
size: many
CDR3: CASSLVKWTITGELFF
DNA: TGTGCCAGCAGCTTAGTAAAGTGGACCATTACCGGGGAGCTGTTTTTT

D: .
J: TRBJ2-3
V: TRBV4-1
size: many
CDR3: CASSQGPVTDTQYF
DNA: TGCGCCAGCAGCCAAGGGCCTGTCACAGATACGCAGTATTTT

D: .
J: TRBJ1-2
V: TRBV18
size: many
CDR3: CASSPPGRTNYGYTF
DNA: TGTGCCAGCTCACCACCCGGGCGCACAAACTATGGCTACACCTTC

D: .
J: TRBJ2-3
V: TRBV5-1
size: many
CDR3: CASTFTDTQYF
DNA: TGCGCCAGCACCTTCACAGATACGCAGTATTTT

D: .
J: TRBJ1-2
V: TRBV3-1
size: many
CDR3: CASSSDRDGYTF
DNA: TGTGCCAGCAGCTCCGATCGGGATGGCTACACCTTC

D: TRBD1
J: TRBJ2-6
V: TRBV12-3/TRBV12-4
size: many
CDR3: CASNPGGAGANVLTF
DNA: TGTGCCAGCAACCCAGGGGGCGCGGGGGCCAACGTCCTGACTTTC

D: .
J: TRBJ1-2
V: TRBV7-8
size: many
CDR3: CASSLSQNYGYTF
DNA: TGTGCCAGCAGCTTAAGTCAGAACTATGGCTACACCTTC

D: TRBD1
J: TRBJ1-5
V: TRBV4-2
size: .
CDR3: CASSQVNRGEQPQHF
DNA: TGTGCCAGCAGCCAAGTTAACAGGGGAGAGCAGCCCCAGCATTTT

D: TRBD2
J: TRBJ2-3
V: TRBV12-3/TRBV12-4
size: many
CDR3: CASSQRTSGRLTDTQYF
DNA: TGTGCCAGCAGTCAGAGGACTAGCGGGAGGCTTACAGATACGCAGTATTTT

D: .
J: TRBJ1-1
V: TRBV12-3/TRBV12-4
size: few
CDR3: CASTATRLNTEAFF
DNA: TGTGCCAGCACCGCAACAAGGCTGAACACTGAAGCTTTCTTT

D: TRBD2
J: TRBJ2-7
V: TRBV11-2
size: few
CDR3: CASSGGLAGGANEQYF
DNA: TGTGCCAGCAGCGGAGGACTAGCGGGAGGGGCGAACGAGCAGTACTTC

D: .
J: TRBJ2-3
V: TRBV29-1
size: many
CDR3: CSGRLSDTQYF
DNA: TGCAGCGGCAGGTTATCCGATACGCAGTATTTT

D: .
J: TRBJ1-1
V: TRBV12-3/TRBV12-4
size: many
CDR3: CAIILWGEAFF
DNA: TGTGCCATCATTTTGTGGGGGGAAGCTTTCTTT

D: .
J: TRBJ1-5
V: TRBV6-5
size: few
CDR3: CASSTTVNQPQHF
DNA: TGTGCCAGCAGTACGACGGTTAATCAGCCCCAGCATTTT

D: .
J: TRBJ2-2
V: TRBV10-3
size: many
CDR3: CAISERTSGELFF
DNA: TGTGCCATCAGTGAAAGGACCTCGGGGGAGCTGTTTTTT